The rows below give T cell receptor beta chains drawn from one sample of a study of OX40 agonist ivuxolimab in advanced cancers. Data came from immunoSEQ multiplex PCR; TCRdb stores just in-frame clones and leaves some out. The table shows about 85,000 clones, with roughly 84% occurring only once. Specimen: CD4+ or CD8+ T cells sorted from blood, collected in a trial of the OX40 agonist ivuxolimab. The receptors originated from an adult with an advanced solid tumor such as melanoma, head and neck, liver or kidney cancer. Each CDR3 is given with its conserved first and last residue. The order of the fields is D gene, J gene, clone size, V gene, CDR3 protein, CDR3 DNA. The D gene is left open where the match is weak. Clone size is shown for a subset of rows, as once, few, many or a class of expanded clone.

. | TRBJ1-1 | . | TRBV7-2 | CASSFPRGGMNTEAFF | TGTGCCAGCAGCTTCCCGCGGGGAGGGATGAACACTGAAGCTTTCTTT
TRBD1 | TRBJ1-2 | . | TRBV6-5 | CASRNGQGNYGYTF | TGTGCCAGCAGAAACGGACAGGGGAACTATGGCTACACCTTC
. | TRBJ1-5 | . | TRBV10-2 | CASSEPFGGNQPQHF | TGCGCCAGCAGTGAGCCCTTCGGCGGCAATCAGCCCCAGCATTTT
. | TRBJ2-3 | once | TRBV28 | CASSFRQAVIDTQYF | TGTGCCAGCAGTTTCCGACAGGCTGTTATCGATACGCAGTATTTT
. | TRBJ2-7 | . | TRBV15 | CATSRDRQAGEQYF | TGTGCCACCAGCAGAGATAGGCAGGCGGGGGAGCAGTACTTC
TRBD1 | TRBJ1-4 | few | TRBV2 | CASTKGGQGVGEKLFF | TGTGCCAGCACTAAAGGAGGACAGGGGGTGGGTGAAAAACTGTTTTTT
. | TRBJ1-1 | . | TRBV21-1 | CASRTGRAFF | TGTGCCAGCAGGACAGGACGAGCTTTCTTT
. | TRBJ2-3 | . | TRBV7-9 | CASSLIGEVESDTQYF | TGTGCCAGCAGCTTAATTGGGGAGGTGGAATCAGATACGCAGTATTTT
. | TRBJ2-5 | . | TRBV5-4 | CASSLQETQYF | TGTGCCAGCAGCCTTCAAGAGACCCAGTACTTC
TRBD1 | TRBJ1-2 | . | TRBV30 | CAWSSYQLGQVYGYTF | TGTGCCTGGAGTTCATACCAATTGGGACAGGTCTATGGCTACACCTTC
. | TRBJ2-2 | few | TRBV15 | CATSREWGTNTGELFF | TGTGCCACCAGCAGAGAATGGGGGACGAACACCGGGGAGCTGTTTTTT
. | TRBJ2-1 | . | TRBV7-3 | CASSLRPAAATTAYNEQFF | TGTGCCAGCAGCTTAAGGCCTGCGGCCGCTACTACCGCCTACAATGAGCAGTTCTTC
TRBD2 | TRBJ2-7 | . | TRBV7-2 | CASSLAGGAYEQYF | TGTGCCAGCAGCCTAGCGGGTGGGGCCTACGAGCAGTACTTC
. | TRBJ1-5 | . | TRBV6-5 | CATQFGGGSNQPQHF | TGTGCCACCCAGTTCGGGGGCGGTAGCAATCAGCCCCAGCATTTT
. | TRBJ1-2 | . | TRBV5-1 | CASSPRGDYGYTF | TGCGCCAGCAGTCCTAGGGGCGACTATGGCTACACCTTC
TRBD2 | TRBJ2-1 | once | TRBV6-6 | CASSFTSGGVNEQFF | TGTGCCAGCAGTTTTACTAGCGGGGGTGTGAATGAGCAGTTCTTC
. | TRBJ1-1 | . | TRBV7-9 | CASSLKQNTEAFF | TGTGCCAGCAGCTTAAAGCAGAACACTGAAGCTTTCTTT
TRBD2 | TRBJ2-1 | . | TRBV7-8 | CASSLGLAGRNEQFF | TGTGCCAGCAGCCTCGGACTAGCAGGGAGGAATGAGCAGTTCTTC
. | TRBJ2-5 | . | TRBV5-8 | CASSFGVQETQYF | TGTGCCAGCAGCTTCGGAGTCCAAGAGACCCAGTACTTC
. | TRBJ1-2 | few | TRBV11-2 | CASSSPRVGGYTF | TGTGCCAGCAGCTCCCCCCGGGTGGGAGGCTACACCTTC
TRBD1 | TRBJ2-6 | few | TRBV2 | CAGWTGKFSGANVLTF | TGTGCCGGATGGACAGGGAAATTCTCTGGGGCCAACGTCCTGACTTTC
. | TRBJ1-2 | . | TRBV28 | CASCHSYQGPRQYGYTF | TGTGCCAGCTGTCACTCATATCAGGGGCCAAGGCAGTATGGCTACACCTTC
. | TRBJ2-1 | . | TRBV27 | CASLSRPGEVRSSYNEQFF | TGTGCCAGCCTAAGTCGGCCGGGCGAAGTACGTAGCTCCTACAATGAGCAGTTCTTC
TRBD1 | TRBJ1-2 | . | TRBV7-2 | CASSLVGTGVYGYTF | TGTGCCAGCAGCTTAGTAGGGACAGGGGTCTATGGCTACACCTTC
TRBD2 | TRBJ2-5 | . | TRBV11-2 | CASSASGRDQETQYF | TGTGCCAGCAGCGCTAGCGGGAGGGATCAAGAGACCCAGTACTTC
. | TRBJ2-1 | . | TRBV28 | CASSPLAREQFF | TGTGCCAGCAGTCCCTTGGCGCGTGAGCAGTTCTTC
TRBD2 | TRBJ2-5 | . | TRBV7-9 | CASSGGVQETQYF | TGTGCCAGCAGCGGGGGGGTCCAAGAGACCCAGTACTTC
. | TRBJ1-2 | . | TRBV28 | CASSLPGRARVYGYTF | TGTGCCAGCAGTTTACCTGGGCGGGCCAGGGTCTATGGCTACACCTTC
. | TRBJ1-3 | . | TRBV7-9 | CASSSDSGNTIYF | TGTGCCAGCAGCTCGGACTCTGGAAACACCATATATTTT
. | TRBJ1-6 | . | TRBV11-2 | CASSPLGSPLHF | TGTGCCAGCAGCCCTCTGGGGTCACCCCTCCACTTT
TRBD1 | TRBJ1-6 | . | TRBV7-8 | CASSSPGTGYSPLHF | TGTGCCAGCAGCTCCCCCGGGACAGGGTATTCACCCCTCCACTTT
. | TRBJ1-2 | . | TRBV19 | CASDGGPSNYGYTF | TGTGCCAGCGATGGGGGGCCGTCTAACTATGGCTACACCTTC
. | TRBJ1-4 | . | TRBV5-8 | CASSLLGGATNEKLFF | TGTGCCAGCAGCTTGTTAGGGGGGGCAACTAATGAAAAACTGTTTTTT
. | TRBJ1-5 | . | TRBV28 | CASSFYSGSNQPQHF | TGTGCCAGCAGTTTTTATTCGGGGAGCAATCAGCCCCAGCATTTT
. | TRBJ1-2 | . | TRBV28 | CASSSHVLGGYTF | TGTGCCAGCAGTTCCCATGTTCTGGGCGGCTACACCTTC
TRBD2 | TRBJ2-7 | . | TRBV27 | CASSTIAGATYEQYF | TGTGCCAGCAGTACCATAGCGGGAGCAACCTACGAGCAGTACTTC
. | TRBJ1-2 | . | TRBV2 | CASRQNYGYTF | TGTGCCAGCCGACAGAACTATGGCTACACCTTC
. | TRBJ1-1 | . | TRBV5-1 | CASSRTGGWNTEAFF | TGCGCCAGCTCTCGGACGGGGGGATGGAACACTGAAGCTTTCTTT
. | TRBJ2-3 | . | TRBV2 | CASSTQNTDTQYF | TGTGCCAGCAGTACCCAGAACACAGATACGCAGTATTTT
TRBD2 | TRBJ2-2 | . | TRBV29-1 | CSVRLAGRTGELFF | TGCAGCGTGAGACTAGCGGGAAGGACCGGGGAGCTGTTTTTT
TRBD2 | TRBJ2-5 | once | TRBV9 | CASSGRQLAGIGETQYF | TGTGCCAGCAGCGGACGGCAACTAGCGGGAATTGGGGAGACCCAGTACTTC
. | TRBJ1-1 | . | TRBV10-3 | CASRRAEYTEAFF | TGTGCCTCGCGGAGGGCGGAATACACTGAAGCTTTCTTT
TRBD1 | TRBJ1-5 | . | TRBV27 | CASSSDRASNQPQHF | TGTGCCAGCAGCTCAGACAGGGCGAGCAATCAGCCCCAGCATTTT
TRBD1 | TRBJ2-5 | . | TRBV7-9 | CASSFAGTGGTQYF | TGTGCCAGCAGCTTCGCCGGGACAGGGGGCACCCAGTACTTC
. | TRBJ1-1 | . | TRBV10-2 | CASSDTNTEAFF | TGCGCCAGCAGTGACACGAACACTGAAGCTTTCTTT